These 21 T cell receptor beta chains share one sample of origin, sequenced in a study of blood T cell repertoires in COVID-19. TCRdb's table, derived via immunoSEQ multiplex PCR, lists solely in-frame clones and lacks some. There are tens of thousands of clones in the sample; approximately 80% occur only once, and roughly 2.4% lies in the top ten. The sample comprised peripheral blood. The receptors originated from a man between 65 and 85 years old with COVID-19, enrolled during active disease.

As regards this clone: Other nucleotide sequences from this sample produce the same CDR3. Here the CDR3 reads CASSFRLRTGGTEAFF. As DNA, the CDR3 is TGTGCCAGCAGCTTTCGCCTTAGAACAGGGGGGACCGAAGCTTTCTTT. This chain links TRBV11-2 with TRBJ1-1, with TRBD1 identical over 8 bases. CDR1 is SGHAT and CDR2 is FQNNGV in the germline V gene. Trimming took 3 bases from V and 8 from J; bases not matched to a gene: 14. The CDR3 extends over 16 amino acids.

The J gene is TRBJ2-1, the V gene TRBV19, with D hard to call. The germline V gene has CDR1 LNHDA and CDR2 SQIVND (reference sequence). The V and J ends lost 10 bases and 10 bases respectively, with 14 bases between them. The CDR3 spans 11 residues. Here the CDR3 reads CATSRFGEQFF. CDR3 DNA sequence: TGTGCCACCTCGCGGTTCGGGGAGCAGTTCTTC.

The rearrangement joins TRBV7-3 to TRBJ1-4; 9 bases fit TRBD1. Per the germline V gene, CDR1 is SGHTA and CDR2 is FQGTGA. This CDR3 is built from 14 residues. Trimming cost V 5 bases and J 5 bases; bases outside gene matches: 3. The CDR3 reads CASSRDRGNEKLFF. The CDR3 coding sequence is TGTGCCAGCAGCCGCGACAGGGGGAATGAAAAACTGTTTTTT.

The J gene is TRBJ1-4, the V gene TRBV19; 7 nucleotides line up with TRBD1. The CDR3 covers 14 residues. The J segment lost 4 bases and the V segment lost 3 bases, leaving 2 bases of the junction unmatched. Germline CDR1 LNHDA, CDR2 SQIVND (reference sequence). The CDR3 bases are TGTGCCAGTAGTATGGGACAGATTAATGAAAAACTGTTTTTT. This codes for CASSMGQINEKLFF.

The chain uses TRBV6-6 and TRBJ2-1, with 7 bases that match TRBD1. CDR1 and CDR2 from the germline V gene are MNHNY and SVGAGI (reference sequence). Trimming at V came to 4 bases and at J to 8 bases, leaving 5 bases not matched to a gene. This CDR3 has 13 residues. The CDR3 here is CASSFDREYEQFF. CDR3 DNA: TGTGCCAGCAGTTTCGACAGGGAATATGAGCAGTTCTTC.

This clone came up a few times. The chain recombines TRBV4-3 with TRBJ1-2, with 8 bases lining up with TRBD1. This CDR3 contains 15 residues. V was pared by 0 bases and J by 8 bases, with 8 bases of the junction left unmatched. Germline lookup yields CDR1 LGHNA and CDR2 YSLEER. This CDR3 is CASSQDPGQESGYTF. DNA of the CDR3: TGCGCCAGCAGCCAAGATCCGGGACAGGAAAGCGGCTACACCTTC.

The rearrangement links TRBV12-3 or TRBV12-4 to TRBJ1-5, with D possibly matching TRBD1 (5 bases). Trimming cost V 6 bases and J 6 bases, with 12 bases left between them. This CDR3 contains 13 residues. The CDR3 nucleotides read TGTGCCAGCAGGCGGGGGAAAAGTCAGCCCCAGCATTTT. Translation gives CASRRGKSQPQHF.

The rearrangement uses TRBV7-2 and TRBJ2-7; D gene uncertain. Looked up from germline, CDR1 is SGHTA and CDR2 is FQGNSA. The CDR3 contains 13 residues. Trimming shortened V by 5 bases and J by 1 base, and 9 bases separated the two germline ends. CDR3 coding DNA: TGTGCCAGCAGCCTACCCTCTTCCTACGAGCAGTACTTC. Residues: CASSLPSSYEQYF. Based on the CDR3 plus reference TRBV7-2 and TRBJ2-7, the full variable domain is GAGVSQSPSNKVTEKGKDVELRCDPISGHTALYWYRQSLGQGLEFLIYFQGNSAPDKSGLPSDRFSAERTGGSVSTLTIQRTQQEDSAVYLCASSLPSSYEQYFGPGTRLTVT.

This chain uses TRBV7-8 with TRBJ1-1; 8 nucleotides match TRBD1. The ends lost 6 bases at V and 0 bases at J; junction bases unmatched: 9. Germline assignment: CDR1 SGHVS and CDR2 FQNEAQ. The CDR3 runs to 16 residues. CDR3 residues: CASRPLQGAMNTEAFF. The CDR3 DNA sequence: TGTGCCAGCAGACCCCTTCAGGGGGCCATGAACACTGAAGCTTTCTTT.

The V call is TRBV7-9, the J call TRBJ2-5; D perhaps matches TRBD2 (6 bases). Germline CDR1 reads SEHNR; CDR2 reads FQNEAQ (reference sequence). The CDR3 is made up of 13 amino acids. The V end lost 5 bases, the J end lost 5 bases, and 12 bases lay between the germline ends. The CDR3 DNA reads as TGTGCCAGCAGCCCCCAGGGAGGCGAGACCCAGTACTTC. Translating gives CASSPQGGETQYF.

The gene calls are TRBV4-2 and TRBJ2-1, with 15 bases that match TRBD2. This CDR3 spans 19 amino acids. Trimming at V came to 3 bases and at J to 2 bases, leaving 8 bases not matched to a gene. Germline V CDR1 and CDR2: LGHNA, YNFKEQ. The CDR3: CASSHPGTSGRSTYNEQFF. Written as DNA, the CDR3 is TGTGCCAGCAGCCATCCCGGGACTAGCGGGAGGTCGACCTACAATGAGCAGTTCTTC.

V is TRBV5-4 and J is TRBJ2-1; a possible D gene is TRBD2 (6 bases). The CDR3 consists of 15 residues. Germline loops: CDR1 SGHNT, CDR2 YYREEE (reference sequence). V lost 4 bases to trimming and J lost 1 base, with 12 bases between them. The CDR3 coding sequence is TGTGCCAGCAGCGTCGGGACTCCTTCCTACAATGAGCAGTTCTTC. Protein product: CASSVGTPSYNEQFF.

J is TRBJ2-7 and V is TRBV6-1, with D possibly being TRBD1 (6 bases). In germline, CDR1 is MNHNS, CDR2 SASEGT. With 2 bases removed from V and 1 base from J, the gap between germline ends came to 9 bases. The CDR3 totals 14 residues. CDR3 sequence (DNA): TGTGCCAGCAGTGAAACAGACAGGTCCTACGAGCAGTACTTC. This gives the protein CASSETDRSYEQYF.

The rearrangement links TRBV6-6 to TRBJ2-2; weak D call: TRBD1 (5 bases). The CDR3 loop spans 16 amino acids. Per the germline V gene, CDR1 is MNHNY and CDR2 is SVGAGI (reference sequence). Trimming pared 6 bases from V and 0 bases from J, leaving 14 bases between. DNA for the CDR3: TGTGCCAGCAGCCTGCAGGGCCTCGCGAACACCGGGGAGCTGTTTTTT. It codes for CASSLQGLANTGELFF.

This sequence joins TRBV9 and TRBJ1-3; 7 bases align to TRBD1. J lost 4 bases, V lost 2 bases, and 6 bases had no gene match. The CDR3 is 15 amino acids. Germline CDR1 and CDR2: SGDLS and YYNGEE. CDR3 bases: TGTGCCAGCAGCGTCCAGGGGGTCTCGGGAAACACCATATATTTT. Translation: CASSVQGVSGNTIYF.

V and J are TRBV7-3 and TRBJ2-1, with D perhaps TRBD1 (5 bases). Trimming removed 1 base from V and 0 bases from J, with 10 bases in between. CDR3 length: 16 amino acids. Per the germline V gene, CDR1 is SGHTA and CDR2 is FQGTGA. CDR3 nucleotide sequence: TGTGCCAGCAGCTTAATTCCCGACAGCTCCTACAATGAGCAGTTCTTC. This gives the protein CASSLIPDSSYNEQFF. Variable domain in full (rest from reference TRBV7-3 and TRBJ2-1): GAGVSQTPSNKVTEKGKYVELRCDPISGHTALYWYRQSLGQGPEFLIYFQGTGAADDSGLPNDRFFAVRPEGSVSTLKIQRTERGDSAVYLCASSLIPDSSYNEQFFGPGTRLTVL.

The chain is built from TRBV11-1 and TRBJ1-4, with 9 bases identical to TRBD1. Trimming removed 5 bases from V and 15 bases from J; junction bases left unmatched: 10. In germline, CDR1 is SGHAT, CDR2 FQDESV (reference sequence). The CDR3 covers 13 residues. The CDR3 nucleotides read TGTGCCAGCAGCCCGGCCGGGACAGGGACGTTGTTTTTT. Protein sequence: CASSPAGTGTLFF.

This clone was seen only a few times. The J gene is TRBJ1-1, the V gene TRBV10-3, with a tentative D call TRBD1 (5 bases). CDR1 is ENHRY, CDR2 SYGVKD, per germline. V lost 0 bases, J lost 6 bases, and 8 bases lay in between. There are 13 residues in the CDR3. CDR3: CAISESGGAEAFF. CDR3 sequence (DNA): TGTGCCATCAGTGAGTCCGGGGGAGCTGAAGCTTTCTTT.

This clone came up once. The chain couples TRBV13 to TRBJ2-7, with 7 bases aligning to TRBD1. The V segment lost 4 bases and the J segment 2 bases; nucleotides outside the gene matches: 5. Looked up from germline, CDR1 is PRHDT and CDR2 is FYEKMQ (reference sequence). There are 14 residues in the CDR3. The CDR3 spells CASSYGTETYEQYF. The CDR3, as DNA: TGTGCCAGCAGCTACGGGACAGAGACCTACGAGCAGTACTTC.

The J gene is TRBJ2-1, the V gene TRBV24-1; 11 nucleotides align to TRBD1. There are 15 residues in the CDR3. Germline CDR1 KGHDR, CDR2 SFDVKD. Trimming removed 3 bases from V and 10 bases from J; junction bases left unmatched: 7. DNA of the CDR3: TGTGCCACCAGTGATAGTAGGACAGGGGGCTGGGAGCAGTTCTTC. Protein sequence: CATSDSRTGGWEQFF.

The chain is built from TRBV5-1 and TRBJ2-3; 7 bases line up with TRBD2. Germline V gene sequence: CDR1 SGHRS, CDR2 YFSETQ. The V gene end was trimmed by 1 base and the J gene end by 2 bases; junction bases not matched to a gene: 10. The length of the CDR3 is 17 residues. The DNA of the CDR3 is TGCGCCAGCAGCTTGTCCGGACTAGTTTCTGTCACAGATACGCAGTATTTT. This gives the protein CASSLSGLVSVTDTQYF.